The 5 T cell receptor beta chains listed next were all sequenced from one sample in a study of PD-1 blockade in classical Hodgkin lymphoma. Some clones are missing from TCRdb's copy, which holds only in-frame ones; the method was immunoSEQ multiplex PCR. The sample includes over 50,000 clones, approximately 90% of them seen just once. The time point: cycle 4 day 1 (C4D1), after six to seven weeks of nivolumab. No patient escaped relapse after autologous stem cell transplantation, and brentuximab vedotin exposure varied. Sequenced material: peripheral blood mononuclear cells (PBMCs), taken before the fourth cycle of nivolumab. These receptors originate from a human donor with classical Hodgkin lymphoma.

The chain links TRBV29-1 to TRBJ2-7, with D possibly matching TRBD1 (5 bases). Germline V lookup: CDR1 SQVTM, CDR2 ANQGSEA. Trimming removed 6 bases at V and 2 bases at J, with 8 bases between. This CDR3 is built from 11 residues. The CDR3 reads CSVQATYEQYF. CDR3 coding DNA: TGCAGCGTACAGGCCACCTACGAGCAGTACTTC.

V and J are TRBV5-1 and TRBJ1-4; tentative D call: TRBD1 (5 bases). Between the trimmed V and J ends, which lost 5 bases and 0 bases, there was a span of 14 bases. CDR1 SGHRS and CDR2 YFSETQ come from the germline V gene. The CDR3 is 16 residues long. The DNA of the CDR3 is TGCGCCAGCAGTCACGGGGGGATCGCAACTAATGAAAAACTGTTTTTT. It is translated as CASSHGGIATNEKLFF.

The chain links TRBV5-1 to TRBJ2-2; possibly TRBD1 or TRBD2 for D (5 bases each). The germline V and J ends were trimmed by 5 bases and 3 bases, with 14 bases remaining between them. This CDR3 spans 15 amino acids. Germline V gives CDR1 SGHRS, CDR2 YFSETQ. As DNA, the CDR3 is TGCGCCAGCAGTAGCACGGGGCGGGACACCGGGGAGCTGTTTTTT. Translated: CASSSTGRDTGELFF.

This chain links TRBV4-1 with TRBJ1-2; D gene uncertain. CDR1 MGHRA and CDR2 YSYEKL come from the germline V gene. The CDR3 is 15 amino acids. V was clipped by 1 base and J by 0 bases, with 9 bases between them. In DNA form, the CDR3 reads TGCGCCAGCAGCCAAGTACCCAGCCCTAACTATGGCTACACCTTC. As protein: CASSQVPSPNYGYTF.

The V gene is TRBV6-5, the J gene TRBJ2-3; D call uncertain. CDR1 MNHEY and CDR2 SVGAGI come from the germline V gene. V lost 4 bases, J lost 3 bases, and 5 bases lay in between. The CDR3 length is 12 residues. CDR3 in DNA: TGTGCCAGCAGTTCCCGTACAGATACGCAGTATTTT. Amino acids: CASSSRTDTQYF.